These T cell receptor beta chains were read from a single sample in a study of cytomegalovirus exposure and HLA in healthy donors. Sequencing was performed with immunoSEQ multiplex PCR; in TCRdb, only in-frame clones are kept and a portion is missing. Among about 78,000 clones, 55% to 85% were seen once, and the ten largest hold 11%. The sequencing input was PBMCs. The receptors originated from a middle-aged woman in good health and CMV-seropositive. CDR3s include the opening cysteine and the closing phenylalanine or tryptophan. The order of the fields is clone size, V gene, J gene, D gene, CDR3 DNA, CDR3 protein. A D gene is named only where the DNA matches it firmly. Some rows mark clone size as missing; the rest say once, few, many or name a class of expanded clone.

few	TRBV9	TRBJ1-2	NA	TGTGCCAGCAGCGTAGTAGGTCTTCCCGGGGGCTATGGCTACACCTTC	CASSVVGLPGGYGYTF
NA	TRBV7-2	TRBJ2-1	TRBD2	TGTGCCAGCCTCCCCCCAGGGACTAGGGGGAATGAGCAGTTCTTC	CASLPPGTRGNEQFF
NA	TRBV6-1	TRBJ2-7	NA	TGTGCCAGCGCGGACTACGAGCAGTACTTC	CASADYEQYF
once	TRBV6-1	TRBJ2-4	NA	TGTGCCAGCAGTGAAGGGCCCATAGCCAAAAACATTCAGTACTTC	CASSEGPIAKNIQYF
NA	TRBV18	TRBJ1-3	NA	TGTGCCAGCTCACCCTATAAGAACTCTGGAAACACCATATATTTT	CASSPYKNSGNTIYF
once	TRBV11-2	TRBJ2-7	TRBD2	TGTGCCAGCAGCGCGAGCGGGAATATAATCTACGAGCAGTACTTC	CASSASGNIIYEQYF
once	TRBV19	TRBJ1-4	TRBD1	TGTGCCAGTAGGAGGGGGAACAGGGGCAACCAGGTCCAGAAACTGTTTTTT	CASRRGNRGNQVQKLFF
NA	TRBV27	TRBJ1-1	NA	TGTGCCAGCAGTCGCAGGGAATACACTGAAGCTTTCTTT	CASSRREYTEAFF
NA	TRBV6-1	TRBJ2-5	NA	TGTGCCAGCAGTGAAGGTCCAGGGAAAGAGACCCAGTACTTC	CASSEGPGKETQYF
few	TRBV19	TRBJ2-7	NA	TGTGCCAGTAGTCTAGGGACTGGAGGTTACGAGCAGTACTTC	CASSLGTGGYEQYF
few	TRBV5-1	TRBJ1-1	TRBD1	TGCGCCAGCAGCTTGGAGGGACAGGGGGCGCATGCTTTCTTT	CASSLEGQGAHAFF
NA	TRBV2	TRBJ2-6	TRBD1	TGTGCCAGCACTGGGACAGGGGGCTCTGGGGCCAACGTCCTGACTTTC	CASTGTGGSGANVLTF
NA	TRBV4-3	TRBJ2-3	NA	TGCGCCAGCAGCCTTCGACAACTCACAGATACGCAGTATTTT	CASSLRQLTDTQYF
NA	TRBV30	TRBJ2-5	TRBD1	TGTGCCTGGAGACTATCGACAGGGGTGGGGGAGCAGTACTTC	CAWRLSTGVGEQYF
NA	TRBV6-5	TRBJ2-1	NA	TGTGCCAGCAGTTACTCCGGCAGGGGCGCCTACAATGAGCAGTTCTTC	CASSYSGRGAYNEQFF
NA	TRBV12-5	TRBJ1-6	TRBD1	TGTGCTAGTGGTTTCGTGGTATTACAGGGGAATCTCCACTTT	CASGFVVLQGNLHF
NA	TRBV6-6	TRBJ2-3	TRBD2	TGTGCCAGCAGACACGAGGGAGCGGGAGCGACAGATACGCAGTATTTT	CASRHEGAGATDTQYF
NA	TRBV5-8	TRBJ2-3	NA	TGTGCCAGCAGCGGGCCCGCGTTCACAGATACGCAGTATTTT	CASSGPAFTDTQYF
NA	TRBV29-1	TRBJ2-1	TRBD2	TGCAGCGTTGTTGCTAGCGGAGGCCAGGGGCAGTTCTTC	CSVVASGGQGQFF
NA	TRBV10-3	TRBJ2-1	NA	TGTGCCATCAGTGGTGAGGGAAATCGCAATGAGCAGTTCTTC	CAISGEGNRNEQFF
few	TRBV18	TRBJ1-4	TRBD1	TGTGCCAGCTCAAGACAGGGAGAAAATGAAAAACTGTTTTTT	CASSRQGENEKLFF
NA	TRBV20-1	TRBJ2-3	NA	TGCAGTGCGAGCGTTAGAGATACGCAGTATTTT	CSASVRDTQYF
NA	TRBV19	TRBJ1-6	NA	TGTGCCAGTAGTGGGAACGGACAGAGCTTGACCTATAATTCACCCCTCCACTTT	CASSGNGQSLTYNSPLHF
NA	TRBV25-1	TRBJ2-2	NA	TGTGCCACGATACAGGGTAACACCGGGGAGCTGTTTTTT	CATIQGNTGELFF
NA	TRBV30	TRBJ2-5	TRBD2	TGTGCCTGGAGTAATAGCGGGGGGAAGACCCAGTACTTC	CAWSNSGGKTQYF
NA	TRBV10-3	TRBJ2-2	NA	TGTGCCATCAGTGAAATGAGGGCGTCCGGGGAGCTGTTTTTT	CAISEMRASGELFF
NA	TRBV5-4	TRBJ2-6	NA	TGTGCCAGCAGCTTGGGCGGAGGGTCTGGGGCCAACGTCCTGACTTTC	CASSLGGGSGANVLTF
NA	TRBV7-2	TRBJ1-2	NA	TGTGCCAGTAAACTAGGTGGGAACTATGGCTACACCTTC	CASKLGGNYGYTF
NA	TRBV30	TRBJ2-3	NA	TGTGCCTGGGCCGAAGCTCATACGCAGTATTTT	CAWAEAHTQYF
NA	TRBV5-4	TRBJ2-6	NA	TGTGCCAGCAGCTTAAGTCAGTACTCTGGGGCCAACGTCCTGACTTTC	CASSLSQYSGANVLTF
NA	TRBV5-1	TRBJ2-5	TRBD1	TGCGCCAGCAGCCCGAGTTTGGGACAGGGCAATCTGTTATTGGGGACCCAGTACTTC	CASSPSLGQGNLLLGTQYF
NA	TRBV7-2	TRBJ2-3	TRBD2	TGTGCCAGCAGCCCCGACCTTTCTAGCGGGGGTGACACAGATACGCAGTATTTT	CASSPDLSSGGDTDTQYF
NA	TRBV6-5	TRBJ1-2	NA	TGTGCCAGCAGTCAGGAAGACTATGGCTACACCTTC	CASSQEDYGYTF
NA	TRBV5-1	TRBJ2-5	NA	TGCGCCAGCAGCGTCGGGACACTCCAAGAGACCCAGTACTTC	CASSVGTLQETQYF
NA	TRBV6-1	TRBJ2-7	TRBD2	TGTGCCAGCAGTGCCCTGGCTAGCGGCTCCTACGAGCAGTACTTC	CASSALASGSYEQYF
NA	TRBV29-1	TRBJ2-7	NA	TGCAGCGCCCGTTTGGGACTGGGATACGAGCAGTACTTC	CSARLGLGYEQYF
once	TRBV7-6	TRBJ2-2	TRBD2	TGTGCCAGCAGCTTAGGTCCGGGAGGGAACACCGGGGAGCTGTTTTTT	CASSLGPGGNTGELFF
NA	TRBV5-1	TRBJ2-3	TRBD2	TGCGCCAGCAGGCTAGCGGGGGTCAGCACAGATACGCAGTATTTT	CASRLAGVSTDTQYF
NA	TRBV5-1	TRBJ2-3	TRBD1	TGCGCCAGCAGCATCCGGGACAGGGAGACAGATACGCAGTATTTT	CASSIRDRETDTQYF
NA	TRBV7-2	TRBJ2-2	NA	TGTGCCAGCAGCCTCGCAAGTGGACAGTCCGGGGAGCTGTTTTTT	CASSLASGQSGELFF
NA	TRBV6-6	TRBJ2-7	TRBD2	TGTGCCAGCAGTTTGACTAGCGGGTCTGGCGGGCAGTACTTC	CASSLTSGSGGQYF
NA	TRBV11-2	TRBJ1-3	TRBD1	TGTGCCAGCAGCCCTGGACAGGCCTCTGGAAACACCATATATTTT	CASSPGQASGNTIYF
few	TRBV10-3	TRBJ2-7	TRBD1	TGTGCCATCAGTGGGACAGGGAACGAGCAGTACTTC	CAISGTGNEQYF
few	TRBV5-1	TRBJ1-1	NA	TGCGCCAGCAGCTTGGAGGGGCAGGAAGCTTTCTTT	CASSLEGQEAFF
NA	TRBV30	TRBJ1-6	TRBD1	TGTGCCTGGAGCGGGACAGGGGGTTCACCCCTCCACTTT	CAWSGTGGSPLHF
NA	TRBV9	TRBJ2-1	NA	TGTGCCAGCAGCGTACGGCTAGCGACCTATGAGCAGTTCTTC	CASSVRLATYEQFF